This T cell receptor (beta chain) was sequenced during a study of human thymus T cells (dated by TCRdb to between 2020 and 2021). As for the study more broadly: TCR alpha and beta repertoires from seven to nine infant thymus samples and four related peripheral blood samples were characterized in the study. The cohort included six male and a couple of female infants, with donor ages spanning 7 to 244 days. Here is what the overall study found, with its caveats: According to the related research, thymic TCR repertoires were highly overlapping among unrelated individuals. On average, thymus samples yielded 750,000 to 1,000,000 unique TCRB clonotypes, whereas blood samples yielded about 80,000. Biased V and J gene segment usage appeared to be present in both thymic and peripheral blood repertoires.

The immunoSEQ multiplex PCR assay was used to amplify the TCRB and TCRAD loci from a standardized quantity of quality-controlled genomic DNA. The amplicons covered the V(D)J region and were long enough to include the CDR3 and to identify the V and J genes. Through the commercial immunoSEQ service, the amplicons were sequenced on an Illumina platform. The original pipeline was this. Primer bias and sequencing errors were corrected as previously described, and TCRAD and TCRB were defined on the basis of the IMGT database. Repertoires were analysed with immunoSEQ Analyzer 3.0 and VDJTools, covering basic statistics, V/J segment usage, diversity estimates, rarefaction and pairwise overlap. Diversity was estimated with Chao1, ChaoE, Efron-Thisted, Shannon and inverse Simpson indices, and also on datasets down-sampled to the smallest sample. For repertoire overlap, CDR3 nucleotide sequence, V gene and J gene had to match strictly, and clustering was done by Jaccard-based multidimensional scaling. TCRdb stores this immuneACCESS table with in-frame sequences only. Part of the clones is absent; in the studies checked, under half of the shortfall reflects unresolved V genes, and no reason is known for the rest. That table furnishes V, J and clone size, whereas the DNA furnished D and trimming. The sample table shows some 130,000 clones, and around 94% are seen once. The ten largest account for roughly 0.024% of the sample.

Thymus tissue was collected as surgical resects that were removed during corrective cardiac surgery. Immunologically healthy infants undergoing open corrective cardiac surgery for congenital heart defects in Finland were used as donors. After being mechanically released from the tissue, thymocytes were kept at -70 degrees C in pellets of about 8.5-32 million cells. A QIAsymphony instrument was used to extract genomic DNA from the frozen cell pellets. In its sample, this clone was seen once. Its antigen remains undetermined. Within one base of it there is no much larger clone, and no base qualities were kept. The V and J ends are trimmed by 3 bases and 1 base, leaving 13 bases between them. Based on the germline V gene, the CDR1 and CDR2 sequences are MDHEN and SYDVKM. From cysteine to phenylalanine, the CDR3 is 16 amino acids long. CDR3 DNA is the only sequence kept; it has 48 bases, read in frame from the first base.

Sequencing was performed on thymus tissue. The sequence joins TRBV28 to TRBJ1-3, with the D gene too uncertain to name. This clonotype was sampled from a boy less than two years old with a congenital heart defect but otherwise immunologically healthy. Here the CDR3 is given as CASSFEGSASGNTIYF. The DNA reads TGTGCCAGCAGTTTCGAGGGTTCGGCGTCTGGAAACACCATATATTTT.